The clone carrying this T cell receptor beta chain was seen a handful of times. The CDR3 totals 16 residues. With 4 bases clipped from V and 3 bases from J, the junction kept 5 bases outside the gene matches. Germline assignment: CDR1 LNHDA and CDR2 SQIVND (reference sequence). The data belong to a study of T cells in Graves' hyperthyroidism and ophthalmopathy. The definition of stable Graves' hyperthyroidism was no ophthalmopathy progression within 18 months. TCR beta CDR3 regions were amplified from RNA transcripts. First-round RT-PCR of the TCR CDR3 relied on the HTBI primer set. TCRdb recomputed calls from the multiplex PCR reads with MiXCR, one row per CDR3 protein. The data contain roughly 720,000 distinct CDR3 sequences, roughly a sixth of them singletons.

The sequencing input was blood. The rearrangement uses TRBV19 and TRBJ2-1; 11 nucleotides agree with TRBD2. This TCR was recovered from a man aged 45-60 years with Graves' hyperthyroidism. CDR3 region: CASSTGTSGIYNEQFF. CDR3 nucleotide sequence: TGTGCCAGTAGTACCGGGACTAGCGGAATCTACAATGAGCAGTTCTTC.